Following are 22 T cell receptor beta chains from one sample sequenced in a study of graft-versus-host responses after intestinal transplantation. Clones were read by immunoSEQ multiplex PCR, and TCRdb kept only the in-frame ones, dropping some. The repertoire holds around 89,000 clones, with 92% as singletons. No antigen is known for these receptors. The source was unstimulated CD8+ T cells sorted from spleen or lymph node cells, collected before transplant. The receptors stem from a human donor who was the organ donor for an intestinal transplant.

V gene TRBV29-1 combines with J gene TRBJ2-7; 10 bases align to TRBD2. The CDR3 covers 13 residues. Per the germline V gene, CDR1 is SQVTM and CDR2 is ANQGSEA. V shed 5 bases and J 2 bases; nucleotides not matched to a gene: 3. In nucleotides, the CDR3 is TGCAGCGTTCGGACTAGCGGTACCTACGAGCAGTACTTC. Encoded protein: CSVRTSGTYEQYF.

In nucleotides, the CDR3 is TGTGCCAGCAGTGAAGCGGTAGGGACAGGGGATGGCTACACCTTC. It yields the protein CASSEAVGTGDGYTF. The gene calls are TRBV6-1 and TRBJ1-2; TRBD1 aligns across 10 bases. The J segment lost 6 bases and the V segment lost 0 bases, leaving 4 bases of the junction unmatched. This CDR3 contains 15 residues. Germline lookup yields CDR1 MNHNS and CDR2 SASEGT.

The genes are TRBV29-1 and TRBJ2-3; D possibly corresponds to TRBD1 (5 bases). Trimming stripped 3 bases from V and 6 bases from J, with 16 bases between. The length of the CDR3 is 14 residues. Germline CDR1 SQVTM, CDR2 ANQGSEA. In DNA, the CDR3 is TGCAGCGTTGATAAAAGGGGCGGTCGGGATACGCAGTATTTT. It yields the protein CSVDKRGGRDTQYF.

CDR3 in amino acids: CASSIFQDTQYF. The CDR3, as DNA: TGTGCCAGCTCGATTTTCCAGGATACGCAGTATTTT. V is TRBV6-6 and J is TRBJ2-3, with D hard to call. Germline-derived CDR1 and CDR2 are MNHNY and SVGAGI (reference sequence). The CDR3 totals 12 residues. V was clipped by 8 bases and J by 6 bases, with 12 bases between them.

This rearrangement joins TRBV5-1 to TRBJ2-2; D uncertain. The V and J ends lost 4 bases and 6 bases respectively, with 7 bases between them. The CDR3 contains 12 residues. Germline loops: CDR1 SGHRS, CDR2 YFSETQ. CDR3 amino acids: CASSPASGELFF. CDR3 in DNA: TGCGCCAGCAGCCCAGCGTCCGGGGAGCTGTTTTTT.

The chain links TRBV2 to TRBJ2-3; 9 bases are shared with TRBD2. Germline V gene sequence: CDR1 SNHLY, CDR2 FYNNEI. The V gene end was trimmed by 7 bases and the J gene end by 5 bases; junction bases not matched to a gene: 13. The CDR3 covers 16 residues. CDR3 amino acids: CASMGDWAGGLDTQYF. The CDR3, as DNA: TGTGCCAGCATGGGGGACTGGGCGGGGGGGTTAGATACGCAGTATTTT.

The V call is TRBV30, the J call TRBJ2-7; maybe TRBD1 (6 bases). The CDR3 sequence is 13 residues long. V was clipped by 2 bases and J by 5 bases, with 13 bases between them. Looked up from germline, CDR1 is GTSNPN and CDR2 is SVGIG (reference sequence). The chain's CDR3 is CAWSHRDGNEQYF. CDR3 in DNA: TGTGCCTGGAGTCACAGGGACGGAAACGAGCAGTACTTC. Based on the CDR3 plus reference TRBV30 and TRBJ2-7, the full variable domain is SQTIHQWPATLVQPVGSPLSLECTVEGTSNPNLYWYRQAAGRGLQLLFYSVGIGQISSEVPQNLSASRPQDRQFILSSKKLLLSDSGFYLCAWSHRDGNEQYFGPGTRLTVT.

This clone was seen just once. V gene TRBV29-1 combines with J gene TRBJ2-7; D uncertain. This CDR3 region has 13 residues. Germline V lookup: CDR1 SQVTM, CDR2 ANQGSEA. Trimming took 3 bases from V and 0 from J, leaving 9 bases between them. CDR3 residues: CSVEGNISYEQYF. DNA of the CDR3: TGCAGCGTTGAGGGCAATATCTCCTACGAGCAGTACTTC.

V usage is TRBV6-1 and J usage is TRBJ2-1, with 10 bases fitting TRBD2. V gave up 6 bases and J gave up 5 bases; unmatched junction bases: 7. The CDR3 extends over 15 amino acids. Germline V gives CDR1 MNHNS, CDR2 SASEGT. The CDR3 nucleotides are TGTGCCAGCAGCGAAAGCGGGGGGGTACACAATGAGCAGTTCTTC. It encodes CASSESGGVHNEQFF.

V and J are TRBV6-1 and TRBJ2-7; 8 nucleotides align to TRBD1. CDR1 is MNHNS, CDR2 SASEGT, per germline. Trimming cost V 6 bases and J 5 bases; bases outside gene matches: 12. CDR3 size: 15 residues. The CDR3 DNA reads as TGTGCCAGCAGCCCCTGGACAGGGCCCAGTGACGAGCAGTACTTC. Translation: CASSPWTGPSDEQYF.

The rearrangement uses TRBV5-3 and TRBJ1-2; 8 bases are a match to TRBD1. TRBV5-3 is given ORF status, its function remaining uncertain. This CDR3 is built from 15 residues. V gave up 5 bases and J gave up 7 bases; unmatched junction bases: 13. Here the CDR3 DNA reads TGTGCCAGAAGGGGCAGAATCGGGACAGGCCCTGGCTACACCTTC. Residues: CARRGRIGTGPGYTF.

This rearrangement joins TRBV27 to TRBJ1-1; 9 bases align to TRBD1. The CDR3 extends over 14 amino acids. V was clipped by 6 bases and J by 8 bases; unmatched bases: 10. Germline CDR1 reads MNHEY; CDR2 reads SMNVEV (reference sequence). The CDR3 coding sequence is TGTGCCAGCAGACCTCGGACAGGGGTGAGAGAAGCTTTCTTT. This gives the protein CASRPRTGVREAFF.

The CDR3 DNA reads as TGTGCCAGCAGCTTCTGGACGGGGGGAAATGAGCAGTTCTTC. This encodes CASSFWTGGNEQFF. The J gene is TRBJ2-1, the V gene TRBV14, with 7 bases that match TRBD2. The V gene's germline CDR1 is SGHDN and CDR2 FVKESK. There are 14 residues in the CDR3. The trim removed 5 bases at V and 7 bases at J, leaving 8 bases unmatched.

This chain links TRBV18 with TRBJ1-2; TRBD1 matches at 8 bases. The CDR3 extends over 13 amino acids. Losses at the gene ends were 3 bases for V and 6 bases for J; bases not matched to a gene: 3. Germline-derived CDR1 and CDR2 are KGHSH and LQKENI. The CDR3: CASSPGQGNGYTF. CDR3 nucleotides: TGTGCCAGCTCACCCGGACAGGGTAATGGCTACACCTTC.

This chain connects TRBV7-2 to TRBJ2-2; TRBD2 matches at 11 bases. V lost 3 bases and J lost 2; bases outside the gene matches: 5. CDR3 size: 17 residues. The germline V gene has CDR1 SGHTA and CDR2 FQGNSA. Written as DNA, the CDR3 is TGTGCCAGCAGCTTCCCTAGCGGGGGGCCTAACACCGGGGAGCTGTTTTTT. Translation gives CASSFPSGGPNTGELFF.

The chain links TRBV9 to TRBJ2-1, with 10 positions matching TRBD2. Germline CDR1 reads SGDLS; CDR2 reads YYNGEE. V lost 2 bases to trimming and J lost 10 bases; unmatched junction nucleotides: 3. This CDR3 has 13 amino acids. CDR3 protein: CASSVIAGGEQFF. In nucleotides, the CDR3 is TGTGCCAGCAGCGTTATAGCGGGGGGAGAGCAGTTCTTC.

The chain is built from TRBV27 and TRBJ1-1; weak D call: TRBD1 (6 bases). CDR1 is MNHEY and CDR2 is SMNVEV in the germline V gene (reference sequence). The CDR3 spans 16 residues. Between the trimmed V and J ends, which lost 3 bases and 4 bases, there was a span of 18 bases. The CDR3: CASSLGRGRGGTEAFF. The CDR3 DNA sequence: TGTGCCAGCAGTTTGGGACGTGGCAGGGGCGGCACTGAAGCTTTCTTT.

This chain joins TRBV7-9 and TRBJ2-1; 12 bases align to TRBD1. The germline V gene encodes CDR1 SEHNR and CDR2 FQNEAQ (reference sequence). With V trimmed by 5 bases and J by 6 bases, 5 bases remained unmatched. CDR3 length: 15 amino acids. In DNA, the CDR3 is TGTGCCAGCAGCCCCCGGGACAGGGGGCTCAATGAGCAGTTCTTC. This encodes CASSPRDRGLNEQFF.

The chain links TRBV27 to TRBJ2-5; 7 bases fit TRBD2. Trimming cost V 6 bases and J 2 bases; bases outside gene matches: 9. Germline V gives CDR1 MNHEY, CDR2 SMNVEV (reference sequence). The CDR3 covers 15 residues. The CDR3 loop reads CASSQGAGEQETQYF. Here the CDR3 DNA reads TGTGCCAGCAGCCAAGGGGCGGGGGAACAAGAGACCCAGTACTTC.

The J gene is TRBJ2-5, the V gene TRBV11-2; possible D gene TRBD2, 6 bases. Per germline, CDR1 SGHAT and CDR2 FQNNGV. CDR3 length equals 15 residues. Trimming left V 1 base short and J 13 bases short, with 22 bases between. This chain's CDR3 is CASSLGGDGRVLPYF. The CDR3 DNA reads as TGTGCCAGCAGCTTAGGGGGGGATGGACGAGTCCTCCCGTACTTC. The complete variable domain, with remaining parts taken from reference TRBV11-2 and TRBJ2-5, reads EAGVAQSPRYKIIEKRQSVAFWCNPISGHATLYWYQQILGQGPKLLIQFQNNGVVDDSQLPKDRFSAERLKGVDSTLKIQPAKLEDSAVYLCASSLGGDGRVLPYFGPGTRLLVL.

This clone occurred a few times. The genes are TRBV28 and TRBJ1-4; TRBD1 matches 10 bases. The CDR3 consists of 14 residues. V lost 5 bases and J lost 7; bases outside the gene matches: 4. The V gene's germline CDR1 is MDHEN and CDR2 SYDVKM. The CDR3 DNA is TGTGCCAGCAGTCCAGGGACAGGGGTTGAAAAACTGTTTTTT. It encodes CASSPGTGVEKLFF.

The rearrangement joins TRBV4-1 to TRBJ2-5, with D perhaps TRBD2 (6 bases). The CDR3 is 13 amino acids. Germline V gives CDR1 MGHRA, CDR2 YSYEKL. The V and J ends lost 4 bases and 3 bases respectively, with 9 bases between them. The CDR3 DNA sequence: TGCGCCAGCAGCCTAGCGGTGAAAGAGACCCAGTACTTC. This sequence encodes CASSLAVKETQYF.